Listed below are T cell receptor beta chains from one sample, sequenced in a study of CD8 T cells in Susac syndrome. TCRdb called the immunoSEQ multiplex PCR reads again in MiXCR, with one record for every CDR3 protein. The sample lists 150,000 to 200,000 distinct CDR3 sequences; around 94% were seen once. Material for sequencing was CD4+ T cells from PBMCs. All receptors come from a human donor with multiple sclerosis. CDR3s include the opening cysteine and the closing phenylalanine or tryptophan. A D gene is named only where the DNA matches it firmly. Not every row has a clone size; where given, it reads once, few, many or a size class.

>TRBJ1-3|TRBV6-5|.|.
CASSYSEGSGNTIYF
>TRBJ2-4|TRBV4-1|.|once
CASSRGSGGAGEKNIQYF
>TRBJ1-2|TRBV19|TRBD1|.
CASSTSGGLDYGYTF
>TRBJ1-1|TRBV20-1|.|once
CSASQGNTEAFF
>TRBJ2-7|TRBV4-1|.|.
CASSQDSGGTYEQYF
>TRBJ1-3|TRBV19|.|.
CASSMRGGSGNTIYF
>TRBJ2-3|TRBV11-2|.|.
CASSLGTTLGSDTQYF
>TRBJ2-2|TRBV2|TRBD1|.
CASRPGQAYTGELFF
>TRBJ2-7|TRBV29-1|.|.
CSVEQGHEQYF
>TRBJ2-7|TRBV20-1|.|.
CSAKPGHGYEQYF
>TRBJ2-2|TRBV6-5|TRBD2|.
CASSYPTSGRLGYGELFF
>TRBJ2-1|TRBV27|.|.
CASSFRSRRVKSYNEQFF
>TRBJ2-5|TRBV7-7|TRBD2|.
CASSAQGTAGGHWTQYF
>TRBJ2-2|TRBV5-1|.|.
CASTGELFF
>TRBJ1-4|TRBV15|.|.
CATGYGNNEKLFF
>TRBJ1-1|TRBV2|.|.
CASSEALRRTVF
>TRBJ2-5|TRBV28|.|.
CASTPPGYQETQYF
>TRBJ2-2|TRBV4-1|TRBD2|.
CASSQDPAGSTGELFF
>TRBJ2-1|TRBV6-2/TRBV6-3|.|once
CASSYSSEQFF
>TRBJ2-2|TRBV7-2|.|.
CASSLGQGQGGELFF
>TRBJ1-1|TRBV7-9|TRBD1|few
CASSLDRWNTEAFF
>TRBJ1-5|TRBV12-3/TRBV12-4|.|.
CASSQHVRGGRNQPQHF
>TRBJ1-3|TRBV12-3/TRBV12-4|.|.
CASSRDTSGNTIYF
>TRBJ2-5|TRBV20-1|.|.
CSAVDRETQYF
>TRBJ1-5|TRBV25-1|.|.
CASGTPYSNQPQHF
>TRBJ2-7|TRBV6-5|.|.
CATPGVGGKSYEQYF
>TRBJ2-3|TRBV9|.|.
CASSVVSRTDTQYF
>TRBJ2-7|TRBV7-8|TRBD1|.
CASSLVWDSSYSYEQYF
>TRBJ2-7|TRBV29-1|.|.
CSVGEYEQYF
>TRBJ1-6|TRBV30|.|.
CAWSEGLDSPLHF
>TRBJ2-7|TRBV4-1|TRBD2|.
CASSQDRLAGSAQQYF
>TRBJ2-5|TRBV29-1|.|.
CSVDETTRETQYF
>TRBJ2-7|TRBV30|.|.
CAWSPSHYEQYF
>TRBJ2-4|TRBV7-8|TRBD1|.
CASSSLGTGDAKNIQYF
>TRBJ2-7|TRBV7-9|TRBD2|few
CASSTPTSGSYEQYF
>TRBJ1-1|TRBV29-1|TRBD1|.
CSAYRGHTEAFF
>TRBJ1-4|TRBV7-2|.|.
CASSLVSAGNEKLFF
>TRBJ1-2|TRBV5-4|TRBD1|.
CASSSQTGNYGYTF
>TRBJ1-1|TRBV7-9|.|.
CASSQLVEGAFF
>TRBJ2-5|TRBV29-1|.|.
CSAVNNQETQYF
>TRBJ2-7|TRBV29-1|.|.
CSGARDGAYEQYF
>TRBJ1-2|TRBV7-2|.|once
CASSLVPRTYGYTF
>TRBJ2-7|TRBV20-1|TRBD2|.
CSAARLALEDEQYF
>TRBJ2-2|TRBV7-2|.|.
CASSLRSLHTGELFF
>TRBJ1-1|TRBV7-8|.|.
CASSLAPGLNTEAFF
>TRBJ1-2|TRBV7-9|.|.
CASRNGRFAGYTF
>TRBJ2-7|TRBV28|TRBD2|.
CASSPGEGPYEQYF
>TRBJ1-2|TRBV25-1|.|.
CASSVGRLSNYGYTF
>TRBJ1-1|TRBV4-1|TRBD1|.
CASSSRRTGQANTEAFF
>TRBJ2-2|TRBV20-1|TRBD2|.
CSARLAGGTGELFF
>TRBJ1-4|TRBV11-2|TRBD1|.
CASSSTGGAGEKLFF
>TRBJ2-7|TRBV12-3/TRBV12-4|.|.
CASSQLLGRSSSYEQYF
>TRBJ2-2|TRBV20-1|.|.
CSASRQVNTGELFF
>TRBJ1-5|TRBV18|.|.
CASSKDNQPQHF
>TRBJ1-1|TRBV6-2/TRBV6-3|TRBD1|once
CASKGGEATPGTEAFF
>TRBJ2-1|TRBV12-3/TRBV12-4|.|.
CASSPFLPAQFF
>TRBJ2-7|TRBV3-1|.|.
CASSQDMRPTPYEQYF